Here is one T cell receptor beta chain with its context. The antigen remains unidentified. The entry originates in a study of shared clonotypes between healthy human individuals. General study findings and limits: The genetic and exposure-history diversity represented was limited by few donors. Larger estimated richness was generally seen in naive subsets than in memory subsets.

CDR1 is MNHEY, CDR2 SMNVEV, per germline (reference sequence). The CDR3 length is 16 residues. The ends lost 5 bases at V and 0 bases at J; junction bases unmatched: 10. When replicate PCRs were run on sorted subsets, they used 200 ng DNA, around 33,000 T cell genomes. The table came from immunoSEQ multiplex PCR; TCRdb's copy has only in-frame clones and leaves some out. The data show hundreds of thousands of clones, almost 97% seen once. This clonotype was obtained from a woman in her thirties in good health. The rearrangement links TRBV27 to TRBJ2-7; 7 bases line up with TRBD1. Input material: naive CD4+ T cells sorted from blood. This sample's subset: CD45RA+ positively selected. The DNA for the CDR3 is TGTGCCAGCAGTGTCACAGGGGCCCAAAGCTCCTACGAGCAGTACTTC. Residues: CASSVTGAQSSYEQYF.